Listed below are T cell receptor beta chains from one sample, sequenced in a study of T cell responses to AZD1222 COVID-19 vaccine. Measured with immunoSEQ multiplex PCR; TCRdb has only the in-frame clones, and not every one. This sample carries about 140,000 clones, roughly 90% of them seen once, and the ten largest clones take about 4.9%. This specimen was peripheral blood, taken 28 days after the second dose of the MenACWY control vaccine. These TCRs come from an adult who received the MenACWY meningococcal vaccine as a control. Both conserved end residues are part of each CDR3. Each record gives: J gene, V gene, clone size, D gene, CDR3 DNA, CDR3 protein. The D gene is left open where the match is weak. Size is omitted from some rows. Given values are once, few, many or a class for expanded clones.

>TRBJ2-5|TRBV7-9|once|-
TGTGCCAGCAGCCTAGCCCAGGGGTATGAAGAGACCCAGTACTTC
CASSLAQGYEETQYF
>TRBJ2-5|TRBV5-4|few|TRBD1
TGTGCCAGCAGCTCCGGGACAGGGGGCAAAGAGACCCAGTACTTC
CASSSGTGGKETQYF
>TRBJ1-1|TRBV2|-|-
TGTGCCAGCAGGACCAGGTTGAACACTGAAGCTTTCTTT
CASRTRLNTEAFF
>TRBJ1-5|TRBV2|-|-
TGTGCCAGCAGTGGTGGGGGAGATCAGCCCCAGCATTTT
CASSGGGDQPQHF
>TRBJ2-3|TRBV2|-|-
TGTGCCAGCAGTGAGCGGACAGATACGCAGTATTTT
CASSERTDTQYF
>TRBJ2-7|TRBV19|once|-
TGTGCCAGTAGTACGCATATCCAGGGGAATCGAGGGCAGTACTTC
CASSTHIQGNRGQYF
>TRBJ1-6|TRBV27|-|-
TGTGCCAGCAGCCCAACAGGGAGCTCCTATAATTCACCCCTCCACTTT
CASSPTGSSYNSPLHF
>TRBJ1-5|TRBV19|-|TRBD1
TGTGCCAGTACCGTGGGACAGGGGCTTTATCAGCCCCAGCATTTT
CASTVGQGLYQPQHF
>TRBJ1-2|TRBV19|-|TRBD1
TGTGCCAGTAGTAGACAGGGGGCAATCTATGGCTACACCTTC
CASSRQGAIYGYTF
>TRBJ1-5|TRBV6-5|-|-
TGTGCCAGCAGCCTCCTAGGACGTAGCAATCAGCCCCAGCATTTT
CASSLLGRSNQPQHF
>TRBJ1-1|TRBV19|-|-
TGTGCCAGTATCGAAGGGGGGAGAACTGAAGCTTTCTTT
CASIEGGRTEAFF
>TRBJ1-6|TRBV19|-|-
TGTGCCAGTAGCCCCCCAGGATCACCCCTCCACTTT
CASSPPGSPLHF
>TRBJ2-7|TRBV10-3|-|-
TGTGCCATCAGTGAGTCACACGGCACTTACGAGCAGTACTTC
CAISESHGTYEQYF
>TRBJ1-1|TRBV7-9|-|-
TGTGCCAGCAGCCCTTACAGAGAGAACACTGAAGCTTTCTTT
CASSPYRENTEAFF
>TRBJ1-2|TRBV6-1|-|-
TGTGCCAGCAGTGAGGGTGGGACGGGATATGGCTACACCTTC
CASSEGGTGYGYTF
>TRBJ2-7|TRBV4-3|-|-
TGCGCCAGCAGCTCTCAAGCGGGTGACGGGTACGAGCAGTACTTC
CASSSQAGDGYEQYF
>TRBJ1-3|TRBV18|-|-
TGTGCCAGCTCACCAAGGGTCTCTCCCGACTCTGGAAACACCATATATTTT
CASSPRVSPDSGNTIYF
>TRBJ2-2|TRBV3-1/TRBV3-2|-|-
TGTGCCAGCAGCCAAGCCGGATATGGTCGGACCGGGGAGCTGTTTTTT
CASSQAGYGRTGELFF
>TRBJ1-1|TRBV2|once|TRBD1
TGTGCCAGCAGTGATTCGACAGGGAGTACTGAAGCTTTCTTT
CASSDSTGSTEAFF
>TRBJ2-7|TRBV6-2/TRBV6-3|once|TRBD1
TGTGCCAGCAGTTACGGGACAGAAATCCACGAGCAGTACTTC
CASSYGTEIHEQYF
>TRBJ1-1|TRBV19|-|-
TGTGCCAGTAGTATAGCAGGCCCAGGAACTGAAGCTTTCTTT
CASSIAGPGTEAFF
>TRBJ1-3|TRBV6-5|-|-
TGTGCCAGCAGCCGCAGGGTACCTGGAAACACCATATATTTT
CASSRRVPGNTIYF
>TRBJ2-4|TRBV7-2|-|TRBD1
TGTGCCAGCAGCTGGGGACAGGGGGCAGCCAAAAACATTCAGTACTTC
CASSWGQGAAKNIQYF
>TRBJ1-5|TRBV11-2|-|-
TGTGCCAGCAGCCCAACAGGCATCAATCAGCCCCAGCATTTT
CASSPTGINQPQHF
>TRBJ1-2|TRBV3-1/TRBV3-2|-|-
TGTGCCAGCAGCCAAGGGTGGGGGCTCGGGTATGGCTACACCTTC
CASSQGWGLGYGYTF
>TRBJ2-2|TRBV4-2|-|-
TGTGCCAGCAGCCAAGAAGAGCGACTAGTCGGGACCGGGGAGCTGTTTTTT
CASSQEERLVGTGELFF
>TRBJ1-4|TRBV7-9|-|-
TGTGCCAGCAGCTTAGGCGGGGCTTTTGAAAAACTGTTTTTT
CASSLGGAFEKLFF
>TRBJ1-4|TRBV28|-|-
TGTGCCAGCAACCAGGGGAAGGAAAAACTGTTTTTT
CASNQGKEKLFF
>TRBJ1-1|TRBV11-1|-|-
TGTGCCAGCAGCTTATACATGGGTTTGAACACTGAAGCTTTCTTT
CASSLYMGLNTEAFF
>TRBJ1-2|TRBV6-6|-|-
TGTGCCAGCAGTTACTCGACCTCCGGGGAGGGCGGAGGCTACACCTTC
CASSYSTSGEGGGYTF
>TRBJ1-2|TRBV4-3|-|TRBD1
TGCGCCAGCAGCCAACGCAGGGGGGACTATGGCTACACCTTC
CASSQRRGDYGYTF
>TRBJ1-4|TRBV9|-|TRBD1
TGTGCCAGCAGTATACAGGGGACGAGTGGTGAAAAACTGTTTTTT
CASSIQGTSGEKLFF
>TRBJ2-1|TRBV7-3|-|TRBD2
TGTGCCAGCAGCTTAGAGGCTAGCGGGAGTAATGAGCAGTTCTTC
CASSLEASGSNEQFF
>TRBJ1-1|TRBV7-9|-|-
TGTGCCAGCAGTCCCGGCAGGAACAGGGCTAACACTGAAGCTTTCTTT
CASSPGRNRANTEAFF
>TRBJ1-2|TRBV5-1|-|-
TGCGCCAGCAGCCCGTCCCCGGGAGAAGACTATGGCTACACCTTC
CASSPSPGEDYGYTF
>TRBJ2-2|TRBV4-1|-|-
TGCGCCAGCAGCCAAGGACTAGGATCCGGGGAGCTGTTTTTT
CASSQGLGSGELFF
>TRBJ2-5|TRBV18|-|-
TGTGCCAGCTCACCGGGGTACCAAGAGACCCAGTACTTC
CASSPGYQETQYF
>TRBJ2-5|TRBV5-5|-|-
TGTGCCAGCAGCTTTCGGGTCAGAGGGGTCCAAGAGACCCAGTACTTC
CASSFRVRGVQETQYF
>TRBJ1-6|TRBV7-2|-|-
TGTGCCAGCAGCTTAGGCAATACCTATAATTCACCCCTCCACTTT
CASSLGNTYNSPLHF
>TRBJ1-3|TRBV11-1|-|-
TGTGCCAGCAGCTTGACGGGGAACCCCTCTGGAAACACCATATATTTT
CASSLTGNPSGNTIYF
>TRBJ1-5|TRBV18|-|-
TGTGCCAGCTCAATTGGCCCTAGCAATCAGCCCCAGCATTTT
CASSIGPSNQPQHF
>TRBJ2-5|TRBV5-1|-|TRBD2
TGCGCCAGCAGCTTGGGGCCCGAGGGTACTAGCGGGGGAGAGACCCAGTACTTC
CASSLGPEGTSGGETQYF
>TRBJ1-4|TRBV30|-|-
TGTGCCTGGATCTCACCGGGCATAGAAAAACTGTTTTTT
CAWISPGIEKLFF
>TRBJ1-1|TRBV20-1|-|-
TGCCGCCTCAATGGGGGGAGTGAAGCTTTCTTT
CRLNGGSEAFF
>TRBJ1-2|TRBV5-1|-|-
TGCGCCAGCAGCCCGGACATAGGGGGTTACTATGGCTACACCTTC
CASSPDIGGYYGYTF
>TRBJ2-5|TRBV28|few|-
TGTGCCAGCAGTTCGCCTGCACACGGCGCCGAGACCCAGTACTTC
CASSSPAHGAETQYF